Sequencing of this T cell receptor beta chain was carried out in a study of PD-1 blockade in classical Hodgkin lymphoma (dated by TCRdb to 2019 to 2021). For context, the study as a whole: Nivolumab dosing was 3 mg/kg intravenously every 2 weeks, continuing until either disease progression or unacceptable toxicity. To define a peripheral blood immune signature of response to PD-1 blockade in classical Hodgkin lymphoma, the study combined TCR beta sequencing with CyTOF.

On this clone: This clone's antigen is unknown. Within one base of it there is no much larger clone, and no base qualities were kept.

Genomic DNA was extracted with the Qiagen DNeasy kit from unsorted PBMCs and from negatively selected CD4+ and CD8+ fractions. Amplification of TCR beta CDR3 regions was done by immunoSEQ multiplex PCR with primers that anneal to V and J segments. Amplification bias was minimized using a synthetic immune receptor repertoire, and residual bias was removed computationally after sequencing. As for how the authors treated the data: Repertoire diversity was quantified as the Shannon entropy index using custom Python scripts. Unsorted, CD4+ and CD8+ repertoires were analyzed separately, except in combined analyses where CD4+ and CD8+ sequences were merged in silico. Clonal expansion was defined as a frequency increase of at least 2-fold after treatment compared with C1D1, and clones undetected at baseline were assigned a pseudocount of 0.5. Singleton clones were defined as clones with 0 or 1 copy at C1D1, and non-singleton clones were defined as clones with 2 or more copies. Clones expanded in unsorted samples were assigned a CD4+, CD8+ or unknown annotation through matching of protein sequences in sorted samples from the same patient. Diversity changes from C1D1 to C4D1 were tested in paired samples using Wilcoxon tests. TCRdb limited this immuneACCESS table to in-frame rearrangements with V and J called. A share of clones is missing; checked studies link under half to unresolved V genes, and the rest is unexplained. Clone size and the V and J calls come from that table; the DNA yielded D and trimming. For this sample there are under 30,000 clones; about two thirds appear just once. Of the sample, over 12% is held by the ten largest clones.

Interpreted using the paper, the time point label stands for: cycle 2 day 1 (C2D1) of nivolumab. Every trial patient had relapsed following autologous stem cell transplantation, and prior brentuximab vedotin exposure was what differed among cohorts A, B and C. The trial cohort included more than 55 patients with relapsed/refractory classical Hodgkin lymphoma, and each patient had a best overall response of complete response, partial response or progressive disease. Trial patients were treated with single-agent nivolumab in the multi-cohort phase II CheckMate 205 trial. An independent review committee assessed best overall response using the 2007 International Working Group response criteria. Trial PBMCs were collected immediately before nivolumab initiation (C1D1) and during therapy at cycle 2 day 1 and cycle 4 day 1. Peripheral blood was collected in 8 mL Vacutainer Cell Preparation Tubes, from which PBMCs were isolated by centrifugation and then cryopreserved.

Results the study describes overall, beyond this receptor: Trial patients with a complete response had baseline diversity similar to that of newly diagnosed patients, while partial responders and progressors had significantly lower diversity. Patients starting nivolumab less than 1 year after ASCT had lower diversity and were excluded from later analyses to avoid confounding by immune reconstitution. CD4+ but not CD8+ TCR diversity rose significantly by C4D1 (p=0.0027 vs p=0.16), most apparent in complete responders (p=0.02). The study was limited to a single clinical trial cohort, and causes of repertoire differences, possibly disease activity or prior therapy, remained undefined. Newly diagnosed patients were reported to have lower baseline TCR diversity than healthy donors, and relapsed/refractory patients were reported to have lower baseline TCR diversity still.

The sample was peripheral blood mononuclear cells (PBMCs), taken before the second cycle of nivolumab. This TCR derives from a human donor with classical Hodgkin lymphoma.

The encoded CDR3 is CASSVGGGRPDTQYF. The nucleotide sequence is given as TGTGCCAGCAGCGTAGGGGGCGGGCGTCCAGATACGCAGTATTTT. Here the chain combines TRBV9 and TRBJ2-3, with a tentative D call of TRBD1 or TRBD2, each matching 5 bases. V and J lose 0 bases and 4 bases, and a span of 12 bases separates them. From a lookup of the germline V gene, CDR1 and CDR2 are SGDLS and YYNGEE. The CDR3 sequence holds 15 residues, the cysteine and phenylalanine included. Just CDR3 DNA is preserved here, 45 bases in frame from base 1.